This T cell receptor beta chain was sequenced for a study of metastatic and nonmetastatic thyroid tumors. Not a single patient had been given any form of treatment at any point before undergoing thyroid surgery. Source study methods: CDR3 differences across clinicopathological groups were used to build a distant-metastasis classifier for papillary thyroid cancer. Using MiXCR, TCRdb re-called clones from the PCR reads. The V and J calls were not made by the authors but by TCRdb's processing. The table shows more than 40,000 clones, with around 28% occurring only once. This TCR was sampled from a male donor with papillary thyroid cancer or a benign thyroid nodule (not recorded which). Some clones in this sample may be carry-over from other donors' samples. The sequenced sample consisted of blood.

This chain's CDR3 is CAWSKLTGDQPQHF. CDR3 coding DNA: TGTGCCTGGAGTAAGTTGACAGGAGATCAGCCCCAGCATTTT. The chain couples TRBV30 to TRBJ1-5, with D perhaps TRBD1 (6 bases). The CDR3 has 14 residues. Germline-derived CDR1 and CDR2 are GTSNPN and SVGIG (reference sequence). V lost 2 bases and J 5 bases, leaving 13 bases between the germline ends.